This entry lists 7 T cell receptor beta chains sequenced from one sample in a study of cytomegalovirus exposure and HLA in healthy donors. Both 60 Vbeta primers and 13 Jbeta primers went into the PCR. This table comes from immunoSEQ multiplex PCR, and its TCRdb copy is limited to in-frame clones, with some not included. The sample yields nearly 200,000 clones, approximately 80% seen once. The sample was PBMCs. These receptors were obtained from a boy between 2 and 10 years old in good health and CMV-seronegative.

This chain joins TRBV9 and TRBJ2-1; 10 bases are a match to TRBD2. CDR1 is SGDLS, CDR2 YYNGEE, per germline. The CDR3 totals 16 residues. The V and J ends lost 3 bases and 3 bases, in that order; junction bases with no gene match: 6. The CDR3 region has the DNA TGTGCCAGCAGCGCTAGCGGGGGTGCAATCTACAATGAGCAGTTCTTC. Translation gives CASSASGGAIYNEQFF.

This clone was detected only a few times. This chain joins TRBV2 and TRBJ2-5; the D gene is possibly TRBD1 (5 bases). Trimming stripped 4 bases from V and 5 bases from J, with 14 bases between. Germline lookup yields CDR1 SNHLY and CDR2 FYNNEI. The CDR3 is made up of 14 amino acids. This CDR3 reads CASSVLAGMETQYF. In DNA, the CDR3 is TGTGCCAGCAGTGTGTTGGCAGGGATGGAGACCCAGTACTTC.

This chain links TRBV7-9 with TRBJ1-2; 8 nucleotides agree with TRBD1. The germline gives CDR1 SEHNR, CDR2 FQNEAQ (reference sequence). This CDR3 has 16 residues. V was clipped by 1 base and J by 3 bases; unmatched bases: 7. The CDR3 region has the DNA TGTGCCAGCAGCTTAGTAGGGGCAGGGGGCGACTATGGCTACACCTTC. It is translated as CASSLVGAGGDYGYTF. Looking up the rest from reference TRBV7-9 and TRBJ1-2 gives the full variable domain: DTGVSQNPRHKITKRGQNVTFRCDPISEHNRLYWYRQTLGQGPEFLTYFQNEAQLEKSRLLSDRFSAERPKGSFSTLEIQRTEQGDSAMYLCASSLVGAGGDYGYTFGSGTRLTVV.

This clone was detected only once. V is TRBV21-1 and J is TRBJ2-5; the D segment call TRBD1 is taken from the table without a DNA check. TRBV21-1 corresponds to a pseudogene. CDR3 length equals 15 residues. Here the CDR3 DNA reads TGTGCCAGCAGCAAAGGGGACAGGGGGCAAGAGACCCAGTACTTC. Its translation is CASSKGDRGQETQYF.

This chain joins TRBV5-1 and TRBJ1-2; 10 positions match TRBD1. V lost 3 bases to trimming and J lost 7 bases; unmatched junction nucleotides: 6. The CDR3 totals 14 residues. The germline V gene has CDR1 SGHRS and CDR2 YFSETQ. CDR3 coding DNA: TGCGCCAGCAGCTCTGGGACAGGGGCTGGTGGCTACACCTTC. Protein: CASSSGTGAGGYTF.

The CDR3 here is CASSPGLDYNEQFF. CDR3 bases: TGCGCCAGCAGCCCGGGACTAGACTACAATGAGCAGTTCTTC. The gene calls are TRBV5-1 and TRBJ2-1; 8 bases are shared with TRBD2. J was trimmed by 3 bases and V by 4 bases; bases with no gene match: 3. The length of the CDR3 is 14 residues. From germline, CDR1 is SGHRS and CDR2 YFSETQ.

CDR3 nucleotide sequence: TGTGCCATCAGTGCCGGGACAGCGACTAACTATGGCTACACCTTC. Translated, it gives CAISAGTATNYGYTF. The chain carries TRBV10-3 and TRBJ1-2, with 7 bases identical to TRBD1. J gave up 0 bases and V 4 bases, and 5 bases lay outside the gene matches. Germline V gene sequence: CDR1 ENHRY, CDR2 SYGVKD. The CDR3 runs 15 residues.